The T cell receptor beta chain described here comes from a study of T cell responses to AZD1222 COVID-19 vaccine. Repertoires were generated with immunoSEQ multiplex PCR, while TCRdb's copy carries only in-frame clones and drops some. The sample contains roughly 100,000 clones, over 85% of which appear only once. Germline CDR1 reads LNHDA; CDR2 reads SQIVND (reference sequence). Trimming at V came to 4 bases and at J to 5 bases, leaving 4 bases not matched to a gene. This CDR3 has 14 residues. The TCR comes from an adult in good health. This chain links TRBV19 with TRBJ1-2; TRBD1 aligns across 10 bases. Material: peripheral blood, obtained on day 0 of AZD1222 vaccination. CDR3 sequence reads: CASSTDRGRYGYTF. CDR3 nucleotides: TGTGCCAGTAGTACTGACAGGGGGCGATATGGCTACACCTTC.